The 22 T cell receptor beta chains below were found in one sample sequenced in a study of CD8+CD57+ T cells in acquired aplastic anemia. CDR3 and TCR beta VDJ profiling relied on genomic DNA as the template. Via MiXCR, TCRdb re-called the reads, giving one row per CDR3 protein. This sample yields hundreds of thousands of distinct CDR3 sequences, of which just under 70% are seen a single time; 3% to 4.5% belongs to the top ten. Material: sorted CD4+, CD8+, or CD8+CD57+ T cells (not recorded which) from PBMCs. Receptors were obtained from a human donor in good health, serving as a control.

Many counts were recorded for this clonotype. The chain carries TRBV10-1 and TRBJ2-3; a possible D gene is TRBD1 (5 bases). The length of the CDR3 is 16 residues. Germline V gene sequence: CDR1 WNHNN, CDR2 SYGVQD (reference sequence). V shed 5 bases and J shed 2 bases, with 17 bases lying between them. In nucleotides, the CDR3 is TGCGCCAGCAGTCAAAGGTCTCCAGGGAACACAGATACGCAGTATTTT. Translated, it gives CASSQRSPGNTDTQYF.

The rearrangement joins TRBV10-3 to TRBJ2-7; 11 nucleotides agree with TRBD1. The CDR3 has 18 residues. Germline values: CDR1 ENHRY, CDR2 SYGVKD. After removal of 4 bases from V and 5 bases from J, the junction contained 16 bases not matched to a gene. Here the CDR3 DNA reads TGTGCCATCAGTGCCGCCAGCAGGATGGACAGGGGGCGCAACGAGCAGTACTTC. As protein: CAISAASRMDRGRNEQYF.

The V call is TRBV15, the J call TRBJ2-3; 8 nucleotides line up with TRBD1. The CDR3 loop spans 16 amino acids. The germline gives CDR1 LNHNV, CDR2 YYDKDF (reference sequence). V shed 5 bases, J shed 8 bases, and the junction held 15 bases outside the gene matches. This chain's CDR3 is CATSGTSGQVPGTQYF. The CDR3 nucleotides are TGTGCCACCAGCGGCACCTCGGGACAGGTGCCGGGTACGCAGTATTTT.

The chain employs TRBV24-1 and TRBJ2-1; 8 bases are a match to TRBD1. V shed 4 bases, J shed 4 bases, and the junction held 8 bases outside the gene matches. CDR1 is KGHDR, CDR2 SFDVKD, per germline. CDR3 length: 16 amino acids. The chain's CDR3 is CATSDRGQGPYNEQFF. For the CDR3, the DNA is TGTGCCACCAGTGACCGAGGACAGGGACCTTACAATGAGCAGTTCTTC.

The chain is built from TRBV15 and TRBJ2-5, with D hard to call. From germline, CDR1 is LNHNV and CDR2 YYDKDF (reference sequence). The length of the CDR3 is 11 residues. V shed 2 bases and J shed 7 bases, with 5 bases lying between them. The CDR3 region has the DNA TGTGCCACCAGCAGAAGTGTGACCCAGTACTTC. This encodes CATSRSVTQYF.

The chain uses TRBV11-2 and TRBJ2-1, with D tentatively TRBD2 (7 bases). The CDR3 is 14 residues long. Trimming cost V 6 bases and J 8 bases, with 17 bases left between them. Germline V CDR1 and CDR2: SGHAT, FQNNGV. The CDR3 is CASRLGGGGDEQFF. As DNA, the CDR3 is TGTGCCAGCAGACTAGGGGGGGGGGGGGATGAGCAGTTCTTC.

With respect to this clonotype: One junction end does not reproduce the germline sequence, and a read error may be involved. The V gene is TRBV7-2, the J gene TRBJ1-1, with D unclear. Per germline, CDR1 SGHTA and CDR2 FQGNSA. The CDR3 is 13 residues long. The CDR3 is CASSLGGGSHPHF. The CDR3 coding sequence is TGTGCCAGCAGCTTAGGTGGCGGTTCACACCCCCACTTT.

CDR3 loop: CASSRERNIQYF. The CDR3, as DNA: TGTGCCAGCAGCAGGGAGAGGAACATTCAGTACTTC. The chain joins TRBV7-2 to TRBJ2-4; TRBD2 might be the D (5 bases). The CDR3 contains 12 residues. Germline values: CDR1 SGHTA, CDR2 FQGNSA. The V and J ends lost 5 bases and 7 bases respectively, with 9 bases between them.

This clonotype was seen more than once but under ten times. This sequence joins TRBV10-3 and TRBJ1-2; D call uncertain. In germline, CDR1 is ENHRY, CDR2 SYGVKD. The V end lost 3 bases, the J end lost 5 bases, and 16 bases lay between the germline ends. This CDR3 is built from 15 residues. For the CDR3, the DNA is TGTGCCATCAGTGATGGGAGGGTACCTACTTATGGCTACACCTTC. Translated, it gives CAISDGRVPTYGYTF.

The chain joins TRBV7-2 to TRBJ2-1; 13 bases line up with TRBD2. With 5 bases clipped from V and 6 bases from J, the junction kept 4 bases outside the gene matches. The germline V gene encodes CDR1 SGHTA and CDR2 FQGNSA. The CDR3 runs 15 residues. The CDR3 protein is CASSRTSGGRNEQFF. CDR3 DNA: TGTGCCAGCAGCCGGACTAGCGGGGGTCGCAATGAGCAGTTCTTC.

This chain joins TRBV20-1 and TRBJ2-7, with a tentative D call TRBD1 (6 bases). The CDR3 spans 15 residues. Trimming stripped 6 bases from V and 3 bases from J, with 21 bases between. In germline, CDR1 is DFQATT, CDR2 SNEGSKA (reference sequence). The CDR3 sequence is CSAGAADYEHYEQYF. For the CDR3, the DNA is TGCAGTGCGGGGGCGGCAGACTACGAGCACTACGAGCAGTACTTC.

This chain links TRBV5-4 with TRBJ1-1; maybe TRBD1 (5 bases). CDR3 length equals 14 residues. Per germline, CDR1 SGHNT and CDR2 YYREEE (reference sequence). V lost 5 bases, J lost 3 bases, and 14 bases lay in between. In DNA form, the CDR3 reads TGTGCCAGCAGTTACGGTGGGGCGGACACTGAAGCTTTCTTT. Its translation: CASSYGGADTEAFF.

Details on this clonotype: A read error may account for a junction end that differs from germline. V usage is TRBV19 and J usage is TRBJ1-1; no clear D. CDR3 size: 14 residues. Germline V gene sequence: CDR1 LNHDA, CDR2 SQIVND (reference sequence). The CDR3 reads CASKMKLRNTESFF. DNA of the CDR3: TGTGCCAGTAAAATGAAACTGAGGAACACTGAATCTTTCTTT.

The V call is TRBV20-1, the J call TRBJ2-1; no firm D call. Germline CDR1 and CDR2: DFQATT and SNEGSKA (reference sequence). V was trimmed by 5 bases and J by 10 bases, leaving 18 bases between them. The length of the CDR3 is 13 residues. In DNA form, the CDR3 reads TGCAGTGCTCCCCGACGGTCGACTGGGGAGCAGTTCTTC. Translating gives CSAPRRSTGEQFF.

The V call is TRBV7-3, the J call TRBJ2-3; TRBD1 or TRBD2 may be the D gene (6 bases each). Trimming shortened V by 0 bases and J by 3 bases, and 16 bases separated the two germline ends. The CDR3 runs to 17 residues. CDR1 is SGHTA and CDR2 is FQGTGA in the germline V gene. CDR3 protein: CASSLTSSGARTDTQYF. The DNA for the CDR3 is TGTGCCAGCAGCTTAACTAGCTCGGGGGCCAGGACAGATACGCAGTATTTT.

This chain uses TRBV3-1 with TRBJ1-2; TRBD1 aligns across 9 bases. Trimming cost V 7 bases and J 1 base; bases outside gene matches: 4. The germline gives CDR1 LGHDT, CDR2 YNNKEL (reference sequence). This CDR3 has 14 amino acids. The CDR3 spells CASTQGQGNYGYTF. The DNA of the CDR3 is TGTGCCAGCACCCAGGGACAGGGTAACTATGGCTACACCTTC. Together with reference TRBV3-1 and TRBJ1-2, the CDR3 gives the full variable domain: DTAVSQTPKYLVTQMGNDKSIKCEQNLGHDTMYWYKQDSKKFLKIMFSYNNKELIINETVPNRFSPKSPDKAHLNLHINSLELGDSAVYFCASTQGQGNYGYTFGSGTRLTVV.

The chain combines TRBV7-3 with TRBJ2-7; D is ambiguous. The CDR3 is made up of 15 amino acids. Trimming shortened V by 0 bases and J by 9 bases, and 18 bases separated the two germline ends. Germline assignment: CDR1 SGHTA and CDR2 FQGTGA. CDR3 loop: CASSLTVGVSYTQYF. DNA of the CDR3: TGTGCCAGCAGCTTAACGGTTGGCGTTTCCTACACGCAGTACTTC.

In its sample, this clonotype was seen many times. V is TRBV7-2 and J is TRBJ2-3; the D is unclear. CDR1 is SGHTA and CDR2 is FQGNSA in the germline V gene. This CDR3 region has 16 residues. Between the trimmed V and J ends, which lost 1 base and 4 bases, there was a span of 15 bases. The chain's CDR3 is CASSLGARYAADTQYF. In nucleotides, the CDR3 is TGTGCCAGCAGCTTAGGGGCCAGATACGCCGCAGATACGCAGTATTTT.

This chain connects TRBV11-2 to TRBJ2-7, with a possible D match to TRBD1 (6 bases). V gave up 3 bases and J gave up 3 bases, with 15 bases separating them. The CDR3 runs 15 residues. Germline V gene lookup returns CDR1 SGHAT and CDR2 FQNNGV. The CDR3 is CASSFTGIANYEQYF. In DNA form, the CDR3 reads TGTGCCAGCAGCTTCACAGGGATAGCCAACTACGAGCAGTACTTC.

J is TRBJ1-2 and V is TRBV2; 7 bases agree with TRBD1. The V segment lost 3 bases and the J segment 9 bases; nucleotides outside the gene matches: 13. This CDR3 comprises 15 residues. CDR1 and CDR2 (germline): SNHLY, FYNNEI. The CDR3: CASSDSTGRLYSYTF. The CDR3 DNA sequence: TGTGCCAGCAGTGATTCGACAGGGAGATTATATAGCTACACCTTC.

The chain couples TRBV20-1 to TRBJ1-2; D is possibly TRBD1 (5 bases). CDR1 is DFQATT and CDR2 is SNEGSKA in the germline V gene (reference sequence). The V gene lost 3 bases and the J gene lost 13 bases, with 15 bases spanning the gap. The CDR3 loop spans 11 amino acids. The CDR3 loop reads CSASFPRGGTF. The CDR3 DNA reads as TGCAGTGCTAGTTTTCCGCGGGGGGGCACCTTC.

As concerns this clonotype: At one boundary the junction diverges from the germline segment, which might be a read error. This rearrangement joins TRBV7-2 to TRBJ1-6; no clear D. Germline V gene sequence: CDR1 SGHTA, CDR2 FQGNSA. The CDR3 loop spans 14 amino acids. The CDR3 sequence is CASSLGGGPPPHFF. In DNA, the CDR3 is TGTGCCAGCAGCTTAGGAGGAGGTCCGCCACCCCATTTCTTT. The whole variable domain, filled in from reference TRBV7-2 and TRBJ1-6, reads GAGVSQSPSNKVTEKGKDVELRCDPISGHTALYWYRQSLGQGLEFLIYFQGNSAPDKSGLPSDRFSAERTGGSVSTLTIQRTQQEDSAVYLCASSLGGGPPPHFFGNGTRLTVT.